The sequence of this TCR beta chain was determined in a study of blood T cells in healthy people across ages. V gave up 4 bases and J gave up 13 bases; unmatched junction bases: 13. The CDR3 has 14 amino acids. Germline CDR1 reads LGHDT; CDR2 reads YNNKEL (reference sequence). This clonotype was seen only a few times. Its antigen is not known. Alongside a J-beta primer mix, a sample-barcoded 5' primer served in a second PCR lasting roughly 7 to 11 cycles. A template-switch adaptor with 12 random nucleotides tagged each cDNA molecule. TCRdb reanalysed the 5' RACE reads using MiXCR and keeps one entry per CDR3 protein. The sample records around 1.5 million distinct CDR3 sequences, around 42% being singletons. Study-wide findings and caveats: Age advanced and TCR beta diversity per million T cells fell, roughly linearly.

Material: blood. The TCR was taken from a woman younger than 35 in good health. The chain uses TRBV3-1 and TRBJ2-1; 7 bases align to TRBD1. The DNA of the CDR3 is TGTGCCAGCAGCCCCGGGACAGAGATAATGAAACAGTTCTTC. The encoded protein is CASSPGTEIMKQFF.